The TCR beta chain described here comes from a study of cytomegalovirus exposure and HLA in healthy donors. To note about this clone: Its target is unknown.

Broader study findings: In a later analysis, TCR beta V- and J-gene trimming showed a link to a missense DCLRE1C variant. The HLA-A and HLA-B alleles of most subjects were reportedly predicted accurately from TCR beta sequences. Relative to equally common others, HLA-associated TCR beta chains showed greater clonal expansion in a later analysis.

The primer mix had 60 Vbeta and 13 Jbeta primers. The protocol was immunoSEQ multiplex PCR, while the TCRdb copy is restricted to in-frame clones and leaves out a portion. The sample contains about 98,000 clones, over 65% of which appear only once. This clonotype originated in a male donor in good health and CMV-seronegative. The sequencing input was PBMCs.

CDR3 sequence reads: CASSQIPSTGHRNYGYTF. In DNA, the CDR3 is TGCGCCAGCAGCCAAATACCTTCTACCGGACATCGGAACTATGGCTACACCTTC. This chain connects TRBV4-1 to TRBJ1-2; maybe TRBD1 (5 bases). Germline CDR1 is MGHRA and CDR2 is YSYEKL. The CDR3 length is 18 residues. V shed 2 bases and J shed 2 bases, with 21 bases lying between them.